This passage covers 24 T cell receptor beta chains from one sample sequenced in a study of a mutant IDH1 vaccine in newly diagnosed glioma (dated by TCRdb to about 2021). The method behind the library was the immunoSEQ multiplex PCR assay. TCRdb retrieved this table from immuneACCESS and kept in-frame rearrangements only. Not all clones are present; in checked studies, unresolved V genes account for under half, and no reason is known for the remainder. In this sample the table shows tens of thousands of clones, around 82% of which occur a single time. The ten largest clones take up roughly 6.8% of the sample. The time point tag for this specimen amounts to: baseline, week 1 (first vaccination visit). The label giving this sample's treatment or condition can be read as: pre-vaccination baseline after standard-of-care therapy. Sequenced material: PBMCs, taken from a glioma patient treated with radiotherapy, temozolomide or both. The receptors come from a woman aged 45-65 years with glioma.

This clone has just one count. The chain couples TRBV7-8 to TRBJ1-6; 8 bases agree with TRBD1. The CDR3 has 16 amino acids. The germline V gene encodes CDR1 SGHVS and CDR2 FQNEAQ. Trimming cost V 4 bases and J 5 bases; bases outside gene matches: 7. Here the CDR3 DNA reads TGTGCCAGCAGCTATAGACAGGGGCAGAATAATTCACCCCTCCACTTT. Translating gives CASSYRQGQNNSPLHF.

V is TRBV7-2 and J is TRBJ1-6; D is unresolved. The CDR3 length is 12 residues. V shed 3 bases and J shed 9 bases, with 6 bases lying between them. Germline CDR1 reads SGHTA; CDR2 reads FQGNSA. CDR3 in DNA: TGTGCCAGCAGCTTCATTAGTTCACCCCTCCACTTT. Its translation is CASSFISSPLHF.

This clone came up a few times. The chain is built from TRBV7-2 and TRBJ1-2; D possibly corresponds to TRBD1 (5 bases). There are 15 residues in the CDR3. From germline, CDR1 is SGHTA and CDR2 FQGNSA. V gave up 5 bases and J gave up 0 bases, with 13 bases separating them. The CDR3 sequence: CASSPGGRANYGYTF. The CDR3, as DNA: TGTGCCAGCAGCCCCGGGGGAAGAGCTAACTATGGCTACACCTTC.

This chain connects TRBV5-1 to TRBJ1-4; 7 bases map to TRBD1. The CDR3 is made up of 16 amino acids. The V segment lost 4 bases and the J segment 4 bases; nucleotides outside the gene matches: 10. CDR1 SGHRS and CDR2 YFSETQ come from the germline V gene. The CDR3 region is CASSQSGTAYNEKLFF. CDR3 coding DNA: TGCGCCAGCAGCCAATCCGGGACAGCCTATAATGAAAAACTGTTTTTT.

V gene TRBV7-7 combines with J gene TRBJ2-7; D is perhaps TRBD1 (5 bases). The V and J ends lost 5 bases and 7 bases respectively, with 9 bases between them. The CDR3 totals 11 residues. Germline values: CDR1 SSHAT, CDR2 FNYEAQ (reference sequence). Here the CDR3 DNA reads TGTGCCAGCAGCAATCAGGGAGAGCAGTACTTC. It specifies CASSNQGEQYF.

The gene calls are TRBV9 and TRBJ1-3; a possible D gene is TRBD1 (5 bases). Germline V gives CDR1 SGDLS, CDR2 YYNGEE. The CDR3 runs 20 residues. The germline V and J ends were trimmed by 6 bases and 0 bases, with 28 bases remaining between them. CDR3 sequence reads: CASKGRGTAPQGFSGNTIYF. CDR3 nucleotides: TGTGCCAGCAAAGGGCGCGGAACTGCCCCCCAGGGCTTCTCTGGAAACACCATATATTTT.

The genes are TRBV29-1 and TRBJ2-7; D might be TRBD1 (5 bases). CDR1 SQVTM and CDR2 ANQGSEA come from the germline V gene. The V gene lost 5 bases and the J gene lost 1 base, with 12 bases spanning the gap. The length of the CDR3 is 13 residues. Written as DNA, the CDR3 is TGCAGCGTTCGTCAGGCAGGGTCCTACGAGCAGTACTTC. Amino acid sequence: CSVRQAGSYEQYF.

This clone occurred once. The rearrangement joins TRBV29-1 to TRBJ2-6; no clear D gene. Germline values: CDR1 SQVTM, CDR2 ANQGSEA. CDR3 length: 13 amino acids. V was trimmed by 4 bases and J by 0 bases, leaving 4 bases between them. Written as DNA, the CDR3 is TGCAGCGTTGCGGTCTCTGGGGCCAACGTCCTGACTTTC. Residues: CSVAVSGANVLTF.

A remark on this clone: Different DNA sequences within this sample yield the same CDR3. The CDR3 is CASSQDRNTDTQYF. For the CDR3, the DNA is TGCGCCAGCAGCCAAGATCGTAACACAGATACGCAGTATTTT. The chain links TRBV4-1 to TRBJ2-3; D is ambiguous. Trimming pared 0 bases from V and 2 bases from J, leaving 6 bases between. Germline V lookup: CDR1 MGHRA, CDR2 YSYEKL. This CDR3 has 14 amino acids.

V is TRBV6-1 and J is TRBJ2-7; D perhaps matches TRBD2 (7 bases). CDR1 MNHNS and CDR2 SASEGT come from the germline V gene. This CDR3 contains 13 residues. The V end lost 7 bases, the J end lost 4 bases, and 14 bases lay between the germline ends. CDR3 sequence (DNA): TGTGCCAGCAATACCGGGGGGCCATACGAGCAGTACTTC. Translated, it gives CASNTGGPYEQYF.

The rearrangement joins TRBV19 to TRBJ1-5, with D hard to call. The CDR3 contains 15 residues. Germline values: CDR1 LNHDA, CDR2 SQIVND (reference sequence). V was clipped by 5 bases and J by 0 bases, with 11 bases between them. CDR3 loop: CASSPTVDSNQPQHF. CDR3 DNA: TGTGCCAGTAGTCCCACGGTTGATAGCAATCAGCCCCAGCATTTT.

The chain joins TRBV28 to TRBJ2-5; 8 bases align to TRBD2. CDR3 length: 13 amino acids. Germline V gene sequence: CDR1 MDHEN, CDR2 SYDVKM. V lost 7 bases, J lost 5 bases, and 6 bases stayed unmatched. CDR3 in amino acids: CASTGLARETQYF. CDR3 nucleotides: TGTGCCAGCACCGGACTAGCTCGGGAGACCCAGTACTTC.

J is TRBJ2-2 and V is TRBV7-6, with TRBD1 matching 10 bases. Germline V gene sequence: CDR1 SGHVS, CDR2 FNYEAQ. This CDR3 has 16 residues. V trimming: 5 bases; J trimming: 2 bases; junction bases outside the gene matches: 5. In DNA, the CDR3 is TGTGCCAGCAGCCAGGGACAGGGGCTAAACACCGGGGAGCTGTTTTTT. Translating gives CASSQGQGLNTGELFF.

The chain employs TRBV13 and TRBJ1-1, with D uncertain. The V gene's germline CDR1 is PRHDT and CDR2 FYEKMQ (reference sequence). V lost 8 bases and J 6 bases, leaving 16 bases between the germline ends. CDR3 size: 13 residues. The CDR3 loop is CASDAGIRPEAFF. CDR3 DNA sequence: TGTGCCAGCGACGCGGGGATCCGGCCTGAAGCTTTCTTT. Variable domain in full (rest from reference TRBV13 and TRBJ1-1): AAGVIQSPRHLIKEKRETATLKCYPIPRHDTVYWYQQGPGQDPQFLISFYEKMQSDKGSIPDRFSAQQFSDYHSELNMSSLELGDSALYFCASDAGIRPEAFFGQGTRLTVV.

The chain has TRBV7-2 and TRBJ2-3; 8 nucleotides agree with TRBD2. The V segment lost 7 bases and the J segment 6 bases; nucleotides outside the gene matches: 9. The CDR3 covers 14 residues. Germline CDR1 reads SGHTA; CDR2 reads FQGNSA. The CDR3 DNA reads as TGTGCCAGCACAGTACGGGGGGGCCGGGATACGCAGTATTTT. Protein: CASTVRGGRDTQYF.

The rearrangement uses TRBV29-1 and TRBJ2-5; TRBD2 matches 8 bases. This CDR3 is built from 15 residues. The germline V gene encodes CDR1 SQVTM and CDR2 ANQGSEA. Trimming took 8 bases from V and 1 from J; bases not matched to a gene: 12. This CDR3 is CSQERRGAIQETQYF. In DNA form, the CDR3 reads TGCAGCCAAGAACGGCGGGGGGCAATCCAAGAGACCCAGTACTTC.

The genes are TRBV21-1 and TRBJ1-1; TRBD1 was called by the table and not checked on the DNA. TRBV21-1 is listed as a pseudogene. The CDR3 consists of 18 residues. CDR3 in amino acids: CASSKAPRQGLANTEAFF. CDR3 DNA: TGTGCCAGCAGCAAAGCACCCCGACAGGGTTTGGCGAACACTGAAGCTTTCTTT.

CDR3 sequence reads: CASSPVLNTEAFF. The CDR3 DNA reads TGTGCCAGCAGCCCAGTCTTGAACACTGAAGCTTTCTTT. The rearrangement links TRBV6-5 to TRBJ1-1; D gene ambiguous. Germline V CDR1 and CDR2: MNHEY, SVGAGI. The CDR3 is 13 amino acids. With 6 bases removed from V and 0 bases from J, the gap between germline ends came to 8 bases.

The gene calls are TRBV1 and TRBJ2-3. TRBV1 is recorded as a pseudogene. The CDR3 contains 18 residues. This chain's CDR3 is CTSSTHSNRDHLSVSQYF. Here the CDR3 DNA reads TGCACCAGCAGCACACACTCCAACCGGGACCACCTCTCGGTTTCGCAGTATTTT.

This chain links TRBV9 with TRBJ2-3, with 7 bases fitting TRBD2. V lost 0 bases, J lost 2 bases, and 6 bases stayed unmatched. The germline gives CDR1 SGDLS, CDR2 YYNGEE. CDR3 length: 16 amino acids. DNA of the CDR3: TGTGCCAGCAGCGTAGCGGCGGGGGACTACACAGATACGCAGTATTTT. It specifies CASSVAAGDYTDTQYF. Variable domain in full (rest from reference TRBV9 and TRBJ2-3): DSGVTQTPKHLITATGQRVTLRCSPRSGDLSVYWYQQSLDQGLQFLIQYYNGEERAKGNILERFSAQQFPDLHSELNLSSLELGDSALYFCASSVAAGDYTDTQYFGPGTRLTVL.

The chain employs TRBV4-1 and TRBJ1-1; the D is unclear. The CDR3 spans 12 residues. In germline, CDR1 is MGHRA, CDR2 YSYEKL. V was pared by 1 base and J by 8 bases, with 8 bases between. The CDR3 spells CASSQVGLEAFF. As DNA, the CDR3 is TGCGCCAGCAGCCAAGTCGGACTCGAAGCTTTCTTT.

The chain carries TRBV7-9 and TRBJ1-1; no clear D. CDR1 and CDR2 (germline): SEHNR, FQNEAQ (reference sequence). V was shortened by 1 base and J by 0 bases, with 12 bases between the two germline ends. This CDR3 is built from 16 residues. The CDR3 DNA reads TGTGCCAGCAGCTTAGGCAGCCTGGCCATGAACACTGAAGCTTTCTTT. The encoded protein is CASSLGSLAMNTEAFF.

The CDR3 bases are TGTGCCAGCAGCTGGTACTCTGGAGGCTACACCTTC. This codes for CASSWYSGGYTF. The chain links TRBV5-6 to TRBJ1-2; D is uncertain. CDR3 length: 12 amino acids. Deletions cut 3 bases from V and 8 bases from J, with 11 bases between. CDR1 SGHDT and CDR2 YYEEEE come from the germline V gene.

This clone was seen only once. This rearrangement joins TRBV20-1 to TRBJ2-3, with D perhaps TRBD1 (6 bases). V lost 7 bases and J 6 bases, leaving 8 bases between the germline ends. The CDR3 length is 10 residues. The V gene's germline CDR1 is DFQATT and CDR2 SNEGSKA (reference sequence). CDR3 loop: CSVQGDTQYF. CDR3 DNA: TGCAGTGTTCAGGGGGATACGCAGTATTTT.